The clone carrying this T cell receptor (beta chain) was observed a handful of times. This specimen comes from a study of blood T cell repertoires in COVID-19. About the research overall: COVID-19 samples from acute and convalescent phases originated in the United States, Italy and Spain.

In the original workflow: Reference gene primer amplification gave nucleated cell count estimates. Here immunoSEQ multiplex PCR was the method, and the copy in TCRdb shows in-frame clones only, minus some. V, J and clone size derive from that table, while D and trimming were established from the DNA sequence. The table records about 160,000 clones, approximately 80% of them present only once. CDR1 LNHDA and CDR2 SQIVND come from the germline V gene (reference sequence). The CDR3 spans 13 residues. The ends were cut back, 3 bases at V and 2 bases at J, with 7 bases in the middle. The chain is built from TRBV19 and TRBJ1-1, with D uncertain. The receptor comes from a man aged 35 to 55 who had recovered from COVID-19. The sequenced sample was PBMCs or T cells enriched from blood (not recorded which). For the CDR3, the DNA is TGTGCCAGTAGTATTGAGGAAAACACTGAAGCTTTCTTT. Its translation is CASSIEENTEAFF. The whole variable domain, remainder taken from reference TRBV19 and TRBJ1-1, is DGGITQSPKYLFRKEGQNVTLSCEQNLNHDAMYWYRQDPGQGLRLIYYSQIVNDFQKGDIAEGYSVSREKKESFPLTVTSAQKNPTAFYLCASSIEENTEAFFGQGTRLTVV.